This TCR beta chain is drawn from a study of T cells in localized non-small cell lung cancer. Between the trimmed V and J ends, which lost 5 bases and 9 bases, there was a span of 14 bases. Germline V CDR1 and CDR2: KGHSH, LQKENI. The length of the CDR3 is 13 residues. Profiling relied on immunoSEQ multiplex PCR, and the TCRdb table lists in-frame clones only, not all of them. The table shows about 45,000 clones, with roughly 79% occurring only once. The receptor's source is a man aged 40 to 70 with stage III lung adenocarcinoma. The chain has TRBV18 and TRBJ2-4; D might be TRBD1 (6 bases). Here the sequenced sample was peripheral blood mononuclear cells, taken before any cancer treatment. The CDR3 DNA follows: TGTGCCAGCTCATCCGACAGGATTAGCATTCAGTACTTC. It yields the protein CASSSDRISIQYF.